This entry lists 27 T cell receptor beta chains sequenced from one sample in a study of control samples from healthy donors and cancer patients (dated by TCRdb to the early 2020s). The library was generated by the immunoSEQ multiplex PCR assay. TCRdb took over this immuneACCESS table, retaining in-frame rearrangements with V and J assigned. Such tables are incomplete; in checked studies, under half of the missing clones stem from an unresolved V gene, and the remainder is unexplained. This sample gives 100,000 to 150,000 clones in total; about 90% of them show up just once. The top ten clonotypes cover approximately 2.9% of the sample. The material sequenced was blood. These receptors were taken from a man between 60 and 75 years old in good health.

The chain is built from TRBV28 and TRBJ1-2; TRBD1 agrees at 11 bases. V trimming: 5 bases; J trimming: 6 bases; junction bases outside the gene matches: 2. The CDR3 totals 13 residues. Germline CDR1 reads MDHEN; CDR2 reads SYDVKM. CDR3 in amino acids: CASSGQGADGYTF. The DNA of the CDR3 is TGTGCCAGCAGTGGACAGGGGGCTGATGGCTACACCTTC.

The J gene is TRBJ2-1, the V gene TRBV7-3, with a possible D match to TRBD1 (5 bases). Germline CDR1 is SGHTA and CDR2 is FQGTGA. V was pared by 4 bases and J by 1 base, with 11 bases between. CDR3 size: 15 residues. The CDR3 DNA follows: TGTGCCAGCAGCTCTGGACATAATTCCTACAATGAGCAGTTCTTC. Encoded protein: CASSSGHNSYNEQFF.

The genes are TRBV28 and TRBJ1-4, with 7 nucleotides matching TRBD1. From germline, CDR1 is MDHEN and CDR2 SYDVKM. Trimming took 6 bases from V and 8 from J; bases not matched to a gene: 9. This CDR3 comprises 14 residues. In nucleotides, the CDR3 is TGTGCCAGCAGCACAGAGGGGGCAGTCGAAAAACTGTTTTTT. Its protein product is CASSTEGAVEKLFF. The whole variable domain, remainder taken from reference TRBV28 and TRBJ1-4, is DVKVTQSSRYLVKRTGEKVFLECVQDMDHENMFWYRQDPGLGLRLIYFSYDVKMKEKGDIPEGYSVSREKKERFSLILESASTNQTSMYLCASSTEGAVEKLFFGSGTQLSVL.

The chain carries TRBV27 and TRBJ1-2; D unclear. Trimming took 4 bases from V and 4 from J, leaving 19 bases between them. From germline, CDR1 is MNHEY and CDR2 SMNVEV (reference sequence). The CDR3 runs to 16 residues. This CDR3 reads CASSSKRAPAFYGYTF. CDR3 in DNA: TGTGCCAGCAGTTCAAAAAGGGCCCCTGCATTCTATGGCTACACCTTC.

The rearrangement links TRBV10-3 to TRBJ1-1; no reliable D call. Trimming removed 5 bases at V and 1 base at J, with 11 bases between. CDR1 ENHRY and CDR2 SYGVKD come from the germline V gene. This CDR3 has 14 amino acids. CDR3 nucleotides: TGTGCCATCAGTAAGGCGGTGGAGAACACTGAAGCTTTCTTT. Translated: CAISKAVENTEAFF.

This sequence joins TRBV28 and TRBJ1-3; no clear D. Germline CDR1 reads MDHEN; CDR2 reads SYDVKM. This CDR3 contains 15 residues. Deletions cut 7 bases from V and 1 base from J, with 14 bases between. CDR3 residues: CASNAGPSSGNTIYF. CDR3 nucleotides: TGTGCCAGCAATGCAGGCCCGAGTTCTGGAAACACCATATATTTT.

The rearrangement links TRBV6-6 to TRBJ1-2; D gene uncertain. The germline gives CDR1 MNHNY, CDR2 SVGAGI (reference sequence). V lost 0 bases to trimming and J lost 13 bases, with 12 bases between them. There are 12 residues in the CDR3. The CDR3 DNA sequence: TGTGCCAGCAGTTACTCTGTCGTGGACGGCACCTTC. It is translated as CASSYSVVDGTF.

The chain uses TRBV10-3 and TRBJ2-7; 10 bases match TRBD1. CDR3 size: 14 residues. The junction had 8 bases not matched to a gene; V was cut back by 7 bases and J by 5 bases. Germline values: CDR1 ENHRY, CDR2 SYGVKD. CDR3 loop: CAITRSGTGDEQYF. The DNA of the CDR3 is TGTGCCATCACCCGAAGCGGGACAGGGGACGAGCAGTACTTC.

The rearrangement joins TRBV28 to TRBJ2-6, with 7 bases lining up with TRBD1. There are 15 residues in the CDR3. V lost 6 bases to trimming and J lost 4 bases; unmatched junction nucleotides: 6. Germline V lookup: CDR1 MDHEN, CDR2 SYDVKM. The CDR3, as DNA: TGTGCCAGCAGATCCACAGGGGTCGGGGCCAACGTCCTGACTTTC. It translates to CASRSTGVGANVLTF.

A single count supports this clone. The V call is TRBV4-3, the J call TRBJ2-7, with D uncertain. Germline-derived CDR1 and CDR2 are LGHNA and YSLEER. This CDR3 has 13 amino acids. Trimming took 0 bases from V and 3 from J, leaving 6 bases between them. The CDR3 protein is CASSQDRDYEQYF. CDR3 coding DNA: TGCGCCAGCAGCCAAGATCGCGACTACGAGCAGTACTTC.

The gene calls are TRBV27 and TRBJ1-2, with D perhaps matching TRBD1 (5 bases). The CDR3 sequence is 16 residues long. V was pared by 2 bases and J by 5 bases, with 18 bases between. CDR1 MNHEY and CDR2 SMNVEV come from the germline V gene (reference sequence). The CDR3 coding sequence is TGTGCCAGCAGTTTAAACCCCAGGGTTGCGATTTATGGCTACACCTTC. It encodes CASSLNPRVAIYGYTF.

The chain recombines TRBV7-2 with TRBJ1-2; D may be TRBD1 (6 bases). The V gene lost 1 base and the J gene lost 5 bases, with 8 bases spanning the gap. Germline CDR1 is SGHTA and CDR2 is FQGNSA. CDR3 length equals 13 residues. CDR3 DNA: TGTGCCAGCAGCTTAGAGGGGGGGTATGGCTACACCTTC. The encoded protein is CASSLEGGYGYTF.

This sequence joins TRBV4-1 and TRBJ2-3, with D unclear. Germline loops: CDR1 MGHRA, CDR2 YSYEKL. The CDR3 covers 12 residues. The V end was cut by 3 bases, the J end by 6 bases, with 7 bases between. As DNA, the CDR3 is TGCGCCAGCAGCCATCTGGGGGATACGCAGTATTTT. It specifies CASSHLGDTQYF.

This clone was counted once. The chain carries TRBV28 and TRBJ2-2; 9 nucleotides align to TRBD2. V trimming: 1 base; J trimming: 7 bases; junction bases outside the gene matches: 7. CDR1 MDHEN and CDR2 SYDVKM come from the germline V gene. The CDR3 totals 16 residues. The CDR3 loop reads CASSLYAAGGVGELFF. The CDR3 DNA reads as TGTGCCAGCAGTTTATATGCAGCGGGGGGCGTCGGGGAGCTGTTTTTT. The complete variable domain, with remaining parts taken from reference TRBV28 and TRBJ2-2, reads DVKVTQSSRYLVKRTGEKVFLECVQDMDHENMFWYRQDPGLGLRLIYFSYDVKMKEKGDIPEGYSVSREKKERFSLILESASTNQTSMYLCASSLYAAGGVGELFFGEGSRLTVL.

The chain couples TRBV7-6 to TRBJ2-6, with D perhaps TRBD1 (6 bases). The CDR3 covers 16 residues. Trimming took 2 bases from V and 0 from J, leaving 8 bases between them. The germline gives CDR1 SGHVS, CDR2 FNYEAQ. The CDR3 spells CASSLTGSSGANVLTF. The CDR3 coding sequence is TGTGCCAGCAGCTTAACAGGGTCCTCTGGGGCCAACGTCCTGACTTTC. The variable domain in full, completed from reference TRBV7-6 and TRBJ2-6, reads GAGVSQSPRYKVTKRGQDVALRCDPISGHVSLYWYRQALGQGPEFLTYFNYEAQQDKSGLPNDRFSAERPEGSISTLTIQRTEQRDSAMYRCASSLTGSSGANVLTFGAGSRLTVL.

The CDR3 protein is CASSYMGSQYF. The CDR3 DNA sequence: TGTGCCAGCAGTTACATGGGTTCGCAGTACTTC. The V call is TRBV28, the J call TRBJ2-7; no definite D call. The CDR3 contains 11 residues. Germline CDR1 and CDR2: MDHEN and SYDVKM. V shed 4 bases and J shed 9 bases, with 10 bases lying between them.

In nucleotides, the CDR3 is TGTGCCAGCAGTTACCGGGGAAGGGGGGACACTGAAGCTTTCTTT. This codes for CASSYRGRGDTEAFF. The V call is TRBV28, the J call TRBJ1-1; possible D gene TRBD1, 6 bases. The V gene's germline CDR1 is MDHEN and CDR2 SYDVKM. Trimming pared 4 bases from V and 3 bases from J, leaving 15 bases between. The length of the CDR3 is 15 residues. Combining the CDR3 with reference TRBV28 and TRBJ1-1 gives the whole variable domain DVKVTQSSRYLVKRTGEKVFLECVQDMDHENMFWYRQDPGLGLRLIYFSYDVKMKEKGDIPEGYSVSREKKERFSLILESASTNQTSMYLCASSYRGRGDTEAFFGQGTRLTVV.

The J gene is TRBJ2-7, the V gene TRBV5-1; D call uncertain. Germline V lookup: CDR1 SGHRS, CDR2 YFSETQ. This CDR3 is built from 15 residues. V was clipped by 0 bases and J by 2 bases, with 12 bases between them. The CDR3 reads CASSLVENRPYEQYF. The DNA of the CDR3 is TGCGCCAGCAGCTTGGTAGAGAACCGGCCCTACGAGCAGTACTTC.

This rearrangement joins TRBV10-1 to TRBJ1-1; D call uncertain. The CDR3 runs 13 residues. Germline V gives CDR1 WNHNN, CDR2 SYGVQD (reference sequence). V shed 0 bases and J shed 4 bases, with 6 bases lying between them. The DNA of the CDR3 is TGCGCCAGCAGTGAGTCCGGGATCACTGAAGCTTTCTTT. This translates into CASSESGITEAFF.

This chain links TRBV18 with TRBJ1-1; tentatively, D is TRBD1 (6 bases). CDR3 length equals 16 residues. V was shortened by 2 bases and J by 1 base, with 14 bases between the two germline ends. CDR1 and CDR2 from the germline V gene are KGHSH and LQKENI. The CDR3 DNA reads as TGTGCCAGCTCACCAAACCAGGGGCGTGCGAACACTGAAGCTTTCTTT. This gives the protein CASSPNQGRANTEAFF.

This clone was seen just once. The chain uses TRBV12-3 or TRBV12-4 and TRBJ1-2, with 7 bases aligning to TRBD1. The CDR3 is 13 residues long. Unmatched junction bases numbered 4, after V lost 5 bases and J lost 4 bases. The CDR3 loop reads CASSGQALYGYTF. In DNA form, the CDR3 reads TGTGCCAGCAGTGGACAGGCGCTCTATGGCTACACCTTC.

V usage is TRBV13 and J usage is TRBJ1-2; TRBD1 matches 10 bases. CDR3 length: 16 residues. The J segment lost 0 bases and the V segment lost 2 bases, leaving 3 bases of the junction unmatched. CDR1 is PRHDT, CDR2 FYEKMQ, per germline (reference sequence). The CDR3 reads CASSLPGQGANYGYTF. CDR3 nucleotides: TGTGCCAGCAGCTTACCAGGACAGGGGGCTAACTATGGCTACACCTTC.

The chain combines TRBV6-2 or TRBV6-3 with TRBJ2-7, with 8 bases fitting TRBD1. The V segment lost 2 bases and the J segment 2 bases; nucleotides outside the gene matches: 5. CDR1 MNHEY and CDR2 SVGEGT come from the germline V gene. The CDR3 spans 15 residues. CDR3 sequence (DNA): TGTGCCAGCAGTTACACGGGACAGGCCACCTACGAGCAGTACTTC. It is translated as CASSYTGQATYEQYF.

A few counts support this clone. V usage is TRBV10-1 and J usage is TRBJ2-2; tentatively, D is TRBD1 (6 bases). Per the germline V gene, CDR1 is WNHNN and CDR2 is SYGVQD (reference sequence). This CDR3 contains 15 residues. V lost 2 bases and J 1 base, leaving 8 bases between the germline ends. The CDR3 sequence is CASSEAGVNTGELFF. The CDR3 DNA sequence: TGCGCCAGCAGTGAGGCAGGGGTGAACACCGGGGAGCTGTTTTTT.

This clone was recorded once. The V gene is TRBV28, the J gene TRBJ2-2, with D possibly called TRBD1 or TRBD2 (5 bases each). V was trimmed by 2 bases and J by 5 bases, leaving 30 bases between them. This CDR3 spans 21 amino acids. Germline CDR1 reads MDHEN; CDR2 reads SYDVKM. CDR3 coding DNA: TGTGCCAGCAGTTTACCCTCTCTAGGGGTGGCGGGTCCGCCCCGAACCGGGGAGCTGTTTTTT. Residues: CASSLPSLGVAGPPRTGELFF.

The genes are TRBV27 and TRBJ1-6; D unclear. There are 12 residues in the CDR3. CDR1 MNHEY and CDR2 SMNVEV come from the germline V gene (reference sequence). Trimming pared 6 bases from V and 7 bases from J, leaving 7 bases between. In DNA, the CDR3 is TGTGCCAGCAGCGGACCGAATTCACCCCTCCACTTT. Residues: CASSGPNSPLHF.

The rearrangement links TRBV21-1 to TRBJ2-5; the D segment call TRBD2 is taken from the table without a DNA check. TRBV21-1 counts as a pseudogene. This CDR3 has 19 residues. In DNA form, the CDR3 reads TGTGCCAGCCGACACTGGAGGGGACTAGCGGGGGGGCTCCAAGAGACCCAGTACTTC. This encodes CASRHWRGLAGGLQETQYF.